What follows are 11 T cell receptor beta chains derived from one specimen sequenced in a study of blood T cell repertoires in COVID-19. Libraries were prepared by immunoSEQ multiplex PCR; TCRdb keeps only in-frame clonotypes and omits some of them. The sample records tens of thousands of clones, roughly 88% being singletons. The source material was peripheral blood. The source is a man in his fifties or sixties with acute or convalescent COVID-19.

The V gene is TRBV5-6, the J gene TRBJ1-2, with D hard to call. Per the germline V gene, CDR1 is SGHDT and CDR2 is YYEEEE. V gave up 2 bases and J gave up 4 bases, with 15 bases separating them. The CDR3 has 15 residues. The CDR3 reads CASSFLGGQSYGYTF. CDR3 bases: TGTGCCAGCAGCTTTCTTGGAGGTCAGTCCTATGGCTACACCTTC.

The chain is built from TRBV7-9 and TRBJ2-1; 11 positions agree with TRBD2. There are 18 residues in the CDR3. CDR1 SEHNR and CDR2 FQNEAQ come from the germline V gene (reference sequence). V lost 5 bases, J lost 6 bases, and 15 bases stayed unmatched. The CDR3 protein is CASSPQIGLAGGFNEQFF. In DNA, the CDR3 is TGTGCCAGCAGCCCCCAGATCGGGCTAGCGGGGGGCTTCAATGAGCAGTTCTTC.

The chain carries TRBV5-6 and TRBJ1-5, with 9 bases aligning to TRBD1. Germline-derived CDR1 and CDR2 are SGHDT and YYEEEE. This CDR3 is 15 amino acids long. V lost 1 base and J lost 3; bases outside the gene matches: 2. Written as DNA, the CDR3 is TGTGCCAGCAGCTTGTGGGACAGGGTCAATCAGCCCCAGCATTTT. Translating it yields CASSLWDRVNQPQHF.

The chain carries TRBV5-1 and TRBJ1-1; D gene unclear. The germline V and J ends were trimmed by 4 bases and 2 bases, with 12 bases remaining between them. Per the germline V gene, CDR1 is SGHRS and CDR2 is YFSETQ. The CDR3 is 14 residues long. CDR3 sequence reads: CASSPEDFNTEAFF. The CDR3 DNA sequence: TGCGCCAGCAGCCCGGAGGACTTCAACACTGAAGCTTTCTTT.

The genes are TRBV7-9 and TRBJ2-1; a possible D gene is TRBD1 (6 bases). Germline CDR1 is SEHNR and CDR2 is FQNEAQ (reference sequence). The V gene lost 4 bases and the J gene lost 7 bases, with 17 bases spanning the gap. The CDR3 totals 15 residues. The CDR3 region is CASSSPLQGWNEQFF. As DNA, the CDR3 is TGTGCCAGCAGCTCCCCGTTACAGGGTTGGAATGAGCAGTTCTTC.

The chain joins TRBV6-5 to TRBJ1-2; no definite D call. The CDR3 sequence is 14 residues long. The ends were cut back, 7 bases at V and 6 bases at J, with 18 bases in the middle. Germline loops: CDR1 MNHEY, CDR2 SVGAGI. The CDR3, as DNA: TGTGCCAGCATTCTCTCTCGGACTGAACATGGCTACACCTTC. Amino acids: CASILSRTEHGYTF.

The chain joins TRBV28 to TRBJ1-2, with D possibly being TRBD1 (6 bases). Per germline, CDR1 MDHEN and CDR2 SYDVKM. The CDR3 spans 15 residues. V lost 6 bases and J 5 bases, leaving 19 bases between the germline ends. For the CDR3, the DNA is TGTGCCAGCAGGAGGGTCCGACAGGACGGGTATGGCTACACCTTC. Translation: CASRRVRQDGYGYTF.

The chain is built from TRBV6-2 or TRBV6-3 and TRBJ1-2, with TRBD1 matching over 7 bases. The CDR3 length is 18 residues. CDR1 and CDR2 from the germline V gene are MNHEY and SVGEGT. The V and J ends lost 4 bases and 6 bases, in that order; junction bases with no gene match: 20. DNA for the CDR3: TGTGCCAGCAGTTCAGCGCCGACAGGGCTGGGATGGTCGGATGGCTACACCTTC. It yields the protein CASSSAPTGLGWSDGYTF.

The rearrangement joins TRBV19 to TRBJ1-1; D gene unclear. Deletions cut 2 bases from V and 7 bases from J, with 8 bases between. The CDR3 has 12 residues. From germline, CDR1 is LNHDA and CDR2 SQIVND (reference sequence). The CDR3 loop reads CASSISRGEAFF. The CDR3 nucleotides read TGTGCCAGTAGTATAAGTCGAGGTGAAGCTTTCTTT.

V usage is TRBV28 and J usage is TRBJ2-1; TRBD2 matches 8 bases. From germline, CDR1 is MDHEN and CDR2 SYDVKM. This CDR3 is 16 amino acids long. V lost 6 bases and J lost 0; bases outside the gene matches: 7. The CDR3 DNA reads as TGTGCCAGCAGCTACTCCGGGACTAGCTCCTACAATGAGCAGTTCTTC. Translating it yields CASSYSGTSSYNEQFF.

This chain's CDR3 is CASRPDRVSPLHF. As DNA, the CDR3 is TGTGCCAGCAGACCAGACAGGGTATCACCCCTCCACTTT. V usage is TRBV2 and J usage is TRBJ1-6; 7 bases are shared with TRBD1. The germline gives CDR1 SNHLY, CDR2 FYNNEI. CDR3 length: 13 amino acids. The ends lost 6 bases at V and 10 bases at J; junction bases unmatched: 6.